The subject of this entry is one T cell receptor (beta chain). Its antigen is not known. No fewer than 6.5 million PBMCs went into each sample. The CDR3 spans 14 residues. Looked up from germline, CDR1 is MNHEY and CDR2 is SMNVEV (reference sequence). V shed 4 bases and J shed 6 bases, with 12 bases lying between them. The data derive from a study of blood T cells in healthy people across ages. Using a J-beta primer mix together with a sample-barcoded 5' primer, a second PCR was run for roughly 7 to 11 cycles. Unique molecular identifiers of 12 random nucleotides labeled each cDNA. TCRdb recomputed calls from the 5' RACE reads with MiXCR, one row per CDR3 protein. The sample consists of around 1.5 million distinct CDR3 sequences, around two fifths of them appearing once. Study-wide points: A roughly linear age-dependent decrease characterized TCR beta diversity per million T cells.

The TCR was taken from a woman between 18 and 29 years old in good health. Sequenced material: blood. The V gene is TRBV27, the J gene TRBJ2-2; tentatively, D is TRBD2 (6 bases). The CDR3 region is CASSWRGLAGELFF. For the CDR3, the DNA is TGTGCCAGCAGTTGGCGGGGACTTGCCGGGGAGCTGTTTTTT.